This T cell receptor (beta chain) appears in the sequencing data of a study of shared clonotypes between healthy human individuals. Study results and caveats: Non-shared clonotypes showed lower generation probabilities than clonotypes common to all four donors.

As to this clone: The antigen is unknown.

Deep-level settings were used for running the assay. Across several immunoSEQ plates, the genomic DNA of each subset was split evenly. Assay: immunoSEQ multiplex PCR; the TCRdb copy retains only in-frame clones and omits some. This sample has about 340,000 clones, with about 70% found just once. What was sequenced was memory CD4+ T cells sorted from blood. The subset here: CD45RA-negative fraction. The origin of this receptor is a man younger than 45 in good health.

The CDR3 region has the DNA TGTGCCAGCAGCTTGCATCCGGCACCCCAGTACTTC. Residues: CASSLHPAPQYF. The genes are TRBV5-4 and TRBJ2-5; D unclear. The CDR3 spans 12 residues. The V and J ends lost 1 base and 9 bases respectively, with 10 bases between them. In germline, CDR1 is SGHNT, CDR2 YYREEE (reference sequence).